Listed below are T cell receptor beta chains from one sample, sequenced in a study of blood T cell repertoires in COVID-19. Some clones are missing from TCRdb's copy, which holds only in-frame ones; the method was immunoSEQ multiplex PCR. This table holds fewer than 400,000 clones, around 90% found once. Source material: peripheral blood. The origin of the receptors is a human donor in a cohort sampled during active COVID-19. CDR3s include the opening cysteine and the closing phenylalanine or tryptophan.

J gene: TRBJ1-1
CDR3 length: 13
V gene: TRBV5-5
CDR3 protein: CASSSLVNTEAFF

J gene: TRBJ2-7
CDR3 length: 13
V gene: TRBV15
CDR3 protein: CATGTGGRYEQYF

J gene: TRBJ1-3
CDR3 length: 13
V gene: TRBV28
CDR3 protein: CASKRGDGNTIYF

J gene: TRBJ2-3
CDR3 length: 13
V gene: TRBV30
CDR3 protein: CAGGLSSTDTQYF

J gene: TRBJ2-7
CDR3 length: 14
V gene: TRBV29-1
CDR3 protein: CSVWGQGASYEQYF

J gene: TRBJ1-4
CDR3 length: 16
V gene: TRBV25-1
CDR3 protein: CASSEPRQATNEKLFF

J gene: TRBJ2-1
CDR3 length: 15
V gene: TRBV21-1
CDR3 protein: CASSLSASLNNEQFF

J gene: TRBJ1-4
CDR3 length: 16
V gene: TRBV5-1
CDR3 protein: CASSLDPTGNNEKLFF

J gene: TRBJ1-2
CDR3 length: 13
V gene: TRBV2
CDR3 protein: CASSEGQGSGYTF

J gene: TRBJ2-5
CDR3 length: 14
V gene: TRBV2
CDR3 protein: CASSEGSGDETQYF

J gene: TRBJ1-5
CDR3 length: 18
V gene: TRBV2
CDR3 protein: CASSEHSTGPWSDQPQHF

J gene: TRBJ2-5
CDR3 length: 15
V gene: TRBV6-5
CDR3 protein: CASRASGGLQETQYF

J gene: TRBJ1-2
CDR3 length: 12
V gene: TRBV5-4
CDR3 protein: CASSGGLTVYTF

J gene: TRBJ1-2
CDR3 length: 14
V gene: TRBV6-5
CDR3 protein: CASSYGRLGYGYTF

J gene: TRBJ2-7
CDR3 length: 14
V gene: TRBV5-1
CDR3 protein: CASSLSSGGREQYF

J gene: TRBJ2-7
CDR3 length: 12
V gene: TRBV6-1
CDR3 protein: CASSEVQRKQYF

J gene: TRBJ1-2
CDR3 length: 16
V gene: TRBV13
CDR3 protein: CASSFTKTGLNYGYTF

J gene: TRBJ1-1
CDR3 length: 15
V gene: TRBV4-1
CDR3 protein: CASSRLKPTGIEAFF

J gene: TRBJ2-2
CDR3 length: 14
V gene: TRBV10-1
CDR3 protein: CASSDVGYTGELFF

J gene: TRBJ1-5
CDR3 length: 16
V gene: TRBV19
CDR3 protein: CASSISRRQGNQPQHF

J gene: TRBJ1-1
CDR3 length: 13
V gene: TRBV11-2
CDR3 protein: CASSFQGSTEAFF

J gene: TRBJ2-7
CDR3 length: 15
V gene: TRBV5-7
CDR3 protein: CASSPPGTKLYEQYF

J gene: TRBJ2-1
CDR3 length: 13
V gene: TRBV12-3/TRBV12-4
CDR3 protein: CASSFGVSNEQFF

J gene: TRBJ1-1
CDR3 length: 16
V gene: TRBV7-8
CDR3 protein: CASNPRDRLSNTEAFF

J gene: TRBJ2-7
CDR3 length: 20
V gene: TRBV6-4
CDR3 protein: CASSDSGAGSNEYGYYEQYF

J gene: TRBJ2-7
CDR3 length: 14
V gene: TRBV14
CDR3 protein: CASSQVPSGDEQYF

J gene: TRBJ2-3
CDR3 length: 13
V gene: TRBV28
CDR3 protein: CASSWEATDTQYF

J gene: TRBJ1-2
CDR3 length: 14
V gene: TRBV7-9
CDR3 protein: CASSLFSGPYGYTF

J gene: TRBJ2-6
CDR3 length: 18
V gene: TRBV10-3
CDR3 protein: CAISGQGGDDSGANVLTF